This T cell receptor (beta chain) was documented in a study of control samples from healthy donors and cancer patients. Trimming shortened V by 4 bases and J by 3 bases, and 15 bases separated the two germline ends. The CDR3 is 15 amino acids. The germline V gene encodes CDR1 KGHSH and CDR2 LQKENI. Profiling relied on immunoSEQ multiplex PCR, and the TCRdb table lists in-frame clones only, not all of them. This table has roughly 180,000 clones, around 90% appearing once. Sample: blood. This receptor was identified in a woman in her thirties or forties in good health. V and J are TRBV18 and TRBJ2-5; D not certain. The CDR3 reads CASSQFWGTEETQYF. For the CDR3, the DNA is TGTGCCAGCTCACAATTTTGGGGAACAGAAGAGACCCAGTACTTC.